What follows are 5 T cell receptor beta chains derived from one specimen sequenced in a study of T-cell memory formation after mild COVID-19. Each CDR3 protein is one row after TCRdb ran MiXCR on the 5' RACE reads. The profile shows some 86,000 distinct CDR3 sequences, approximately 23% of them singletons. The material sequenced was PBMCs or a T cell subset sorted from them (not recorded which). The receptor set was obtained from a man aged 18 to 35 who had mild COVID-19 (a few samples of this study predate the infection). Cell type and time point are not known.

J is TRBJ2-7 and V is TRBV7-9, with a tentative D call TRBD2 (5 bases). This CDR3 has 12 amino acids. V lost 5 bases, J lost 4 bases, and 9 bases lay in between. From germline, CDR1 is SEHNR and CDR2 FQNEAQ (reference sequence). CDR3 residues: CASSQDWYEQYV. DNA for the CDR3: TGTGCCAGCAGCCAGGACTGGTACGAGCAGTACGTC.

V and J are TRBV6-5 and TRBJ1-2, with 8 bases lining up with TRBD1. This CDR3 comprises 17 residues. With V trimmed by 4 bases and J by 8 bases, 18 bases remained unmatched. Germline CDR1 and CDR2: MNHEY and SVGAGI. CDR3 amino acids: CASSSPNRSGGLSGYTF. In DNA form, the CDR3 reads TGTGCCAGCAGTTCCCCAAACCGATCAGGGGGCTTAAGCGGCTACACCTTC.

This clonotype was counted between two and nine times. The chain recombines TRBV7-9 with TRBJ2-7; D gene uncertain. Trimming pared 4 bases from V and 2 bases from J, leaving 9 bases between. This CDR3 region has 13 residues. The germline CDR1 and CDR2 sequences are SEHNR and FQNEAQ (reference sequence). CDR3 sequence: CASSSRTAYEQYF. The DNA of the CDR3 is TGTGCCAGCAGCTCCCGGACGGCCTACGAGCAGTACTTC.

The gene calls are TRBV5-5 and TRBJ2-1; no definite D call. The germline CDR1 and CDR2 sequences are SGHKS and YYEKEE (reference sequence). Deletions cut 4 bases from V and 0 bases from J, with 11 bases between. This CDR3 region has 15 residues. CDR3 protein: CASSTFSVSYNEQFF. The CDR3 coding sequence is TGTGCCAGCAGCACATTCAGTGTCTCCTACAATGAGCAGTTCTTC.

The table lists this clonotype with many counts. CDR3 DNA: TGTGCCAGCATAGGTTGGGGGCCTGAAGCTTTCTTT. It is translated as CASIGWGPEAFF. The genes are TRBV27 and TRBJ1-1, with D possibly being TRBD1 (6 bases). Germline values: CDR1 MNHEY, CDR2 SMNVEV (reference sequence). The CDR3 spans 12 residues. V was clipped by 7 bases and J by 6 bases, with 12 bases between them.